This T cell receptor beta chain derives from a study of blood T cell repertoires in COVID-19. Looked up from germline, CDR1 is LNHDA and CDR2 is SQIVND (reference sequence). The CDR3 consists of 16 residues. Ages ranged from roughly 18 to 100 years, with residence in about 23 US areas. Clinical histories supplied by participants themselves formed the basis of cohort assignment. Repertoires were generated with immunoSEQ multiplex PCR, while TCRdb's copy carries only in-frame clones and drops some. The data show approximately 210,000 clones, over 75% seen once. The source is a woman aged 60 to 75 who had recovered from COVID-19. The chain uses TRBV19 and TRBJ1-5; tentatively, D is TRBD1 (5 bases). The specimen was PBMCs or T cells enriched from blood (not recorded which). The CDR3 region has the DNA TGTAGTACTCAACGGGGGACTCAGGGAAACAATCAGCCCCAGCATTTT. Translated, it gives CSTQRGTQGNNQPQHF.